This is a list of T cell receptor beta chains from one sample in a study of blood T cell repertoires in COVID-19. Clones were read by immunoSEQ multiplex PCR, and TCRdb kept only the in-frame ones, dropping some. Counted here are over 200,000 clones, 88% occurring once; the ten biggest clones make up over 4%. Sequencing was done on a sample of peripheral blood. The receptors were gathered from a man in his sixties who had recovered from COVID-19. CDR3s include the opening cysteine and the closing phenylalanine or tryptophan. Fields, in order: J gene, D gene, V gene, clone size, CDR3 DNA, CDR3 protein. A D gene is named only where the DNA matches it firmly. Clone sizes are given selectively: once, few, many, or a class where the clone is expanded.

>TRBJ1-4|.|TRBV7-2|.
TGTGCCAGCAGCCCAACTGGTATTAATGAAAAACTGTTTTTT
CASSPTGINEKLFF
>TRBJ1-3|.|TRBV12-3/TRBV12-4|.
TGTGCCAGCGGTCAGGGAAACACCATATATTTT
CASGQGNTIYF
>TRBJ1-1|TRBD1|TRBV5-5|many
TGTGCCAGCAGCTTGGGACAGGGGGCAATTGAAGCTTTCTTT
CASSLGQGAIEAFF
>TRBJ1-5|.|TRBV27|.
TGTGCCAGCAGAAGATACAAACAGAGTAGCAATCAGCCCCAGCATTTT
CASRRYKQSSNQPQHF
>TRBJ2-7|TRBD1|TRBV20-1|once
TGCAGTGCTAGTTCCCGGGACAGCCTCTCCTACGAGCAGTACTTC
CSASSRDSLSYEQYF
>TRBJ1-1|.|TRBV3-1/TRBV3-2|.
TGTGCCAGCAGCCGTCAGGGTACGAGTGAAGCTTTCTTT
CASSRQGTSEAFF
>TRBJ2-1|.|TRBV5-1|.
TGCGCCAGCAGCTTGGCCAGGGAGGCCTACAATGAGCAGTTCTTC
CASSLAREAYNEQFF
>TRBJ2-5|TRBD2|TRBV9|.
TGTGCCAGCAGCGTAGGCGGGGGGGCTGTGGAGACCCAGTACTTC
CASSVGGGAVETQYF
>TRBJ2-1|TRBD1|TRBV9|.
TGTGCCAGCAGCGTGGGACAGGGGAGCTACAATGAGCAGTTCTTC
CASSVGQGSYNEQFF
>TRBJ2-7|.|TRBV5-1|.
TGCGCCAGCAGCTTGGCGACAGGATTGAGCTCCTACGAGCAGTACTTC
CASSLATGLSSYEQYF
>TRBJ1-1|.|TRBV30|once
TGTGCCTGGACTAACCCAACCGGGGGGGTGGGGCTGAACACTGAAGCTTTCTTT
CAWTNPTGGVGLNTEAFF
>TRBJ2-2|TRBD2|TRBV23-1|.
TGCGCCAGCAGTCAATCGGGACTAGCGGGGGGGACCGGGGAGCTGTTTTTT
CASSQSGLAGGTGELFF
>TRBJ2-3|TRBD1|TRBV27|.
TGTGCCAGCAGAAGACAGGGCGCAGATACGCAGTATTTT
CASRRQGADTQYF
>TRBJ2-3|.|TRBV24-1|.
TGTGCCACCAGCGCAACGGACAGCCCCACAGATACGCAGTATTTT
CATSATDSPTDTQYF
>TRBJ1-6|TRBD1|TRBV19|many
TGTGCCAGTAGTATCGAGGACAGGGGGTTTTCTGATAATTCACCCCTCCACTTT
CASSIEDRGFSDNSPLHF
>TRBJ2-1|TRBD2|TRBV29-1|.
TGCAGCGTTCCTCAGCGGGGACTAGCGGGGGTCTCGTACTACAATGAGCAGTTCTTC
CSVPQRGLAGVSYYNEQFF
>TRBJ1-6|.|TRBV30|.
TGTGCCTGGAACCCCGGGGGGGAGGCTTCACCCCTCCACTTT
CAWNPGGEASPLHF
>TRBJ1-1|.|TRBV7-2|once
TGTGCCAGCAGCGCGACCAGGGTGGTGAACACTGAAGCTTTCTTT
CASSATRVVNTEAFF
>TRBJ2-3|.|TRBV5-4|.
TGTGCCAGCAGCCTGACAGGCACAGATACGCAGTATTTT
CASSLTGTDTQYF
>TRBJ2-1|.|TRBV5-1|.
TGCGCCAGCAGCTTGGAACAGTACTACAATGAGCAGTTCTTC
CASSLEQYYNEQFF
>TRBJ2-1|TRBD2|TRBV19|.
TGTGCCAGTAGTATACTGAGCGGGGGGGCAAACAATGAGCAGTTCTTC
CASSILSGGANNEQFF
>TRBJ2-7|TRBD2|TRBV5-1|.
TGCGCCAGCAGCTTGGCCCCAGCTGACGGGCGGGGGGCCTACGAGCAGTACTTC
CASSLAPADGRGAYEQYF
>TRBJ1-1|.|TRBV9|.
TGTGCCAGCAGCGTAATAGCAATGAACACTGAAGCTTTCTTT
CASSVIAMNTEAFF
>TRBJ2-3|TRBD2|TRBV11-3|.
TGTGCCAGCAGCGGAGCGGGGGCCACAGATACGCAGTATTTT
CASSGAGATDTQYF
>TRBJ2-2|TRBD1|TRBV13|.
TGTGCCAGTAACAGGGGCCCCGGGGAGCTGTTTTTT
CASNRGPGELFF
>TRBJ2-1|.|TRBV15|.
TGTGCCACCAGCCAAGCCCGGGACATCGGCAATGAGCAGTTCTTC
CATSQARDIGNEQFF
>TRBJ1-4|TRBD1|TRBV19|.
TGTGCCAGTAGTCCGGGACAGGGGGCGGCTAATGAAAAACTGTTTTTT
CASSPGQGAANEKLFF
>TRBJ2-1|TRBD2|TRBV5-6|.
TGTGCCAGCAGGAGCGGGGGGAGTGAGCAGTTCTTC
CASRSGGSEQFF
>TRBJ1-2|TRBD1|TRBV6-5|.
TGTGCCCAGGGGGGTAGTGGACGGAGCTATGGCTACACCTTC
CAQGGSGRSYGYTF
>TRBJ2-4|TRBD1|TRBV10-3|.
TGTGCCATCAGTGAACCCGGGACAGGGAAAAACATTCAGTACTTC
CAISEPGTGKNIQYF
>TRBJ1-1|.|TRBV25-1|.
TGTGCCAGCAGTGAAGTGGGCCAAGCTTTCTTT
CASSEVGQAFF
>TRBJ1-1|TRBD1|TRBV19|once
TGTGCCAGTAGGAGCAGGGGGCTGAACACTGAAGCTTTCTTT
CASRSRGLNTEAFF
>TRBJ2-3|.|TRBV5-1|.
TGCGCCAGCAGCTTGGCCGAGGTAGTTCTCTCAGATACGCAGTATTTT
CASSLAEVVLSDTQYF
>TRBJ2-7|.|TRBV5-6|.
TGTGCCAGCAGCCCCCTACGGAGTACCAGACTCTACGAGCAGTACTTC
CASSPLRSTRLYEQYF
>TRBJ1-1|.|TRBV18|.
TGTGCCAGCTCACCAAGTTCTCGGGTTATGAACACTGAAGCTTTCTTT
CASSPSSRVMNTEAFF
>TRBJ1-3|.|TRBV6-5|.
TGCGCCGGAAGGACAGCCGGAAACACCATATATTTT
CAGRTAGNTIYF
>TRBJ2-3|TRBD2|TRBV10-3|.
TGTGCCATCAGGAGCGGGGGTGCTAGCACAGATACGCAGTATTTT
CAIRSGGASTDTQYF
>TRBJ1-2|.|TRBV5-1|.
TGCGCCAGCAGCGATCCGGGACTCTACTTGGGCTACACCTTC
CASSDPGLYLGYTF
>TRBJ1-5|TRBD1|TRBV5-6|once
TGTGCCAGCAGCTTGTGGCCGGACAGGGCACTCAATCAGCCCCAGCATTTT
CASSLWPDRALNQPQHF
>TRBJ2-3|.|TRBV2|.
TGTGCCAGCAGTGGGTTTTGGCGGGGCTCTCTAAAGGATACGCAGTATTTT
CASSGFWRGSLKDTQYF
>TRBJ1-1|.|TRBV15|.
TGTGCCACCAGCAGAGATCAGCCCACACTCAGGGGGAACACTGAAGCTTTCTTT
CATSRDQPTLRGNTEAFF
>TRBJ1-6|.|TRBV7-8|.
TGTGCCAGCAGCTTAGGCGCGGGAGGCAATTCACCCCTCCACTTT
CASSLGAGGNSPLHF
>TRBJ2-5|.|TRBV19|.
TGTGCCAGTAGTGATCGGTACCAAGAGACCCAGTACTTC
CASSDRYQETQYF
>TRBJ2-1|TRBD2|TRBV3-1/TRBV3-2|.
TGTGCCAGCAGCCTCTTAGGGACTAGCGAGAGTGAGCAGTTCTTC
CASSLLGTSESEQFF
>TRBJ2-3|TRBD2|TRBV20-1|.
TGCAGTGCTAGTCACCCTAGCGGGGTTACAGATACGCAGTATTTT
CSASHPSGVTDTQYF
>TRBJ1-2|TRBD1|TRBV5-1|.
TGCGCCAGCAGCTTAGGACAGGAGCTAGGCTATGGCTACACCTTC
CASSLGQELGYGYTF
>TRBJ1-3|.|TRBV21-1|.
TGTGCCAGCAGCAAAGAAAGTTGCGACACCCGAAACACCATATATTTT
CASSKESCDTRNTIYF
>TRBJ2-7|.|TRBV19|.
TGTGCCAGTAGTCGGCGGGGCAGAAATCAACTTAGCTCCTACGAGCAGTACTTC
CASSRRGRNQLSSYEQYF
>TRBJ2-3|.|TRBV7-9|.
TGTGCCAGCAGCTCTTTCTTCACAGATACGCAGTATTTT
CASSSFFTDTQYF
>TRBJ1-1|.|TRBV19|once
TGTGCCAGTAGTCCCTCCAGGGGACCTGAAGCTTTCTTT
CASSPSRGPEAFF
>TRBJ2-1|TRBD1|TRBV6-6|.
TGTGCCAGCAGGCCCGACAGGGGTTCAATCGATGAGCAGTTCTTC
CASRPDRGSIDEQFF
>TRBJ1-2|TRBD1|TRBV3-1/TRBV3-2|.
TGTGCCAGCAGCCAAGTGAGACAGGGACGATATGGCTACACCTTC
CASSQVRQGRYGYTF
>TRBJ1-2|.|TRBV24-1|.
TGTGCCACCAGTGAAGGACAGAACTATGGCTACACCTTC
CATSEGQNYGYTF